The 30 T cell receptor beta chains below all came from one sample that was sequenced in a study of response to subunit inactivated influenza vaccine. Using its own MiXCR run on the RT-PCR reads, TCRdb lists one record per CDR3 protein. The data hold fewer than 600,000 distinct CDR3 sequences, with 7.2% observed a single time. Sequences were derived from PBMCs from blood, sampled less than 25 months after vaccination. These TCRs come from a man between 50 and 75 years old who received an inactivated influenza vaccine.

This rearrangement joins TRBV4-3 to TRBJ2-3; 7 bases align to TRBD2. The CDR3 is 18 amino acids. Germline trimming cut 1 base from V and 4 bases from J; bases unmatched to any gene: 14. Germline V gene sequence: CDR1 LGHNA, CDR2 YSLEER. The CDR3: CASSQGAWRETAADTQYF. CDR3 DNA sequence: TGCGCCAGCAGCCAAGGGGCCTGGCGGGAGACCGCAGCAGATACGCAGTATTTT.

This clonotype was found many times. The chain couples TRBV3-1 to TRBJ1-6; unclear D gene. Trimming left V 1 base short and J 13 bases short, with 14 bases between. The CDR3 covers 14 residues. Looked up from germline, CDR1 is LGHDT and CDR2 is YNNKEL (reference sequence). The CDR3 DNA reads TGTGCCAGCAGCCAAGGAGAGATACGGACGCCCCTCCACTTT. Translated, it gives CASSQGEIRTPLHF.

This clonotype was found a few times. V gene TRBV7-9 combines with J gene TRBJ1-6; D remains unclear. There are 12 residues in the CDR3. Trimming pared 5 bases from V and 5 bases from J, leaving 4 bases between. Germline V lookup: CDR1 SEHNR, CDR2 FQNEAQ (reference sequence). CDR3 nucleotide sequence: TGTGCCAGCAGCCAGGATAATTCACCCCTCCACTTT. Amino acids: CASSQDNSPLHF.

In this sample, this clonotype turned up many times. This chain connects TRBV2 to TRBJ1-1, with a possible D match to TRBD1 (5 bases). Germline V lookup: CDR1 SNHLY, CDR2 FYNNEI. V lost 6 bases to trimming and J lost 3 bases, with 11 bases between them. The CDR3 sequence is 13 residues long. CDR3 nucleotides: TGTGCCAGCAGCGTCTGGGGGGACACTGAAGCTTTCTTT. This codes for CASSVWGDTEAFF.

This clonotype was recorded at least ten times. The chain employs TRBV4-3 and TRBJ2-1; TRBD2 aligns across 7 bases. J lost 3 bases, V lost 0 bases, and 5 bases had no gene match. The CDR3 is 16 residues long. Germline CDR1 is LGHNA and CDR2 is YSLEER. The CDR3 protein is CASSQDLGTIYNEQFF. The CDR3 nucleotides read TGCGCCAGCAGCCAAGATCTAGGGACTATCTACAATGAGCAGTTCTTC.

This clonotype was counted only a few times. The chain couples TRBV12-3 or TRBV12-4 to TRBJ2-2; D gene ambiguous. Trimming shortened V by 4 bases and J by 3 bases, and 6 bases separated the two germline ends. CDR3 length: 13 residues. The chain's CDR3 is CASSYSYTGELFF. The DNA of the CDR3 is TGTGCCAGCAGTTACAGTTACACCGGGGAGCTGTTTTTT.

This clonotype was detected only a few times. This chain joins TRBV6-4 and TRBJ2-1; 11 nucleotides align to TRBD2. This CDR3 region has 23 residues. The ends lost 6 bases at V and 2 bases at J; junction bases unmatched: 27. Germline V gene sequence: CDR1 MRHNA, CDR2 SNTAGT. CDR3 loop: CASRLRTLASGGPGWGTYNEQFF. The CDR3 DNA follows: TGTGCCAGCAGACTACGGACACTAGCTAGCGGGGGGCCTGGGTGGGGAACCTACAATGAGCAGTTCTTC.

Ten or more counts support this clonotype. The chain employs TRBV12-3 or TRBV12-4 and TRBJ1-5, with no clear D. The V end lost 7 bases, the J end lost 1 base, and 8 bases lay between the germline ends. This CDR3 spans 13 amino acids. The CDR3: CASTRASNQPQHF. For the CDR3, the DNA is TGTGCCAGCACTCGGGCAAGCAATCAGCCCCAGCATTTT.

A few counts support this clonotype. This chain uses TRBV29-1 with TRBJ2-1, with TRBD1 matching over 7 bases. Germline lookup yields CDR1 SQVTM and CDR2 ANQGSEA. V was clipped by 2 bases and J by 2 bases; unmatched bases: 3. The CDR3 is 14 residues long. The CDR3 region is CSVESQGAYNEQFF. CDR3 nucleotide sequence: TGCAGCGTTGAAAGTCAGGGGGCCTACAATGAGCAGTTCTTC.

As to this clonotype: The junction departs from the called germline gene at one end, perhaps through a read error. The DNA of the CDR3 is TGTGCTAGCAGCCCGTCCTTCCAAGAGACCCAGTACTTC. Amino acid sequence: CASSPSFQETQYF. The chain employs TRBV7-7 and TRBJ2-5; D call uncertain. The V gene's germline CDR1 is SSHAT and CDR2 FNYEAQ (reference sequence). The CDR3 length is 13 residues.

The sample holds a few counts of this clonotype. The chain employs TRBV12-3 or TRBV12-4 and TRBJ1-1; 7 bases are a match to TRBD1. CDR3 length: 11 amino acids. Losses at the gene ends were 5 bases for V and 10 bases for J; bases not matched to a gene: 4. The CDR3 sequence is CASSRQGGAFF. CDR3 nucleotide sequence: TGTGCCAGCAGTAGACAGGGAGGAGCTTTCTTT.

This clonotype was observed at least ten times. The chain links TRBV24-1 to TRBJ2-3; D unclear. V gave up 5 bases and J gave up 0 bases, with 8 bases separating them. Germline V gives CDR1 KGHDR, CDR2 SFDVKD. The CDR3 runs to 14 residues. Here the CDR3 reads CATSGIDSTDTQYF. Here the CDR3 DNA reads TGTGCCACCAGTGGTATCGACAGCACAGATACGCAGTATTTT.

Only a few counts were recorded for this clonotype. The chain couples TRBV7-2 to TRBJ2-7; D is possibly TRBD2 (6 bases). Germline V lookup: CDR1 SGHTA, CDR2 FQGNSA. Trimming pared 3 bases from V and 0 bases from J, leaving 12 bases between. The CDR3 spans 15 residues. The CDR3 is CASSFRGTGSYEQYF. In nucleotides, the CDR3 is TGTGCCAGCAGCTTTCGGGGGACGGGCTCCTACGAGCAGTACTTC.

This clonotype appeared a few times. The CDR3: CAISEREGALLLEQYF. DNA of the CDR3: TGTGCCATCAGTGAGAGAGAGGGGGCCCTCCTACTGGAGCAGTACTTC. The genes are TRBV10-3 and TRBJ2-7; TRBD1 agrees at 7 bases. The CDR3 length is 16 residues. V lost 2 bases and J lost 7; bases outside the gene matches: 14. Germline loops: CDR1 ENHRY, CDR2 SYGVKD.

This clonotype was observed a few times. CDR3 loop: CSASPMTSGGQETQYF. CDR3 bases: TGCAGTGCTAGCCCAATGACTAGCGGGGGGCAAGAGACCCAGTACTTC. This chain connects TRBV20-1 to TRBJ2-5; 13 positions match TRBD2. Germline loops: CDR1 DFQATT, CDR2 SNEGSKA (reference sequence). V lost 3 bases and J lost 2; bases outside the gene matches: 6. The CDR3 sequence is 16 residues long.

In this sample, this clonotype turned up many times. This sequence joins TRBV5-1 and TRBJ2-4; D gene ambiguous. The CDR3 sequence is 13 residues long. Germline CDR1 SGHRS, CDR2 YFSETQ. The V end was cut by 7 bases, the J end by 0 bases, with 8 bases between. CDR3 coding DNA: TGCGCCAGCGCCTCGGGAGCCAAAAACATTCAGTACTTC. This gives the protein CASASGAKNIQYF.

This clonotype was recorded at least ten times. The CDR3 region is CATSPGKNYEQYF. The CDR3 DNA reads TGTGCCACCAGTCCCGGGAAAAACTACGAGCAGTACTTC. This chain connects TRBV24-1 to TRBJ2-7, with D maybe TRBD2 (5 bases). The germline CDR1 and CDR2 sequences are KGHDR and SFDVKD. The CDR3 totals 13 residues. Trimming left V 6 bases short and J 3 bases short, with 11 bases between.

The V gene is TRBV12-3 or TRBV12-4, the J gene TRBJ2-5, with 8 bases aligning to TRBD2. CDR3 length: 14 amino acids. Trimming at V came to 6 bases and at J to 1 base, leaving 4 bases not matched to a gene. The CDR3 protein is CASSVAGLQETQYF. The CDR3 coding sequence is TGTGCCAGCAGCGTAGCGGGGCTCCAAGAGACCCAGTACTTC.

This chain joins TRBV10-3 and TRBJ1-2, with D hard to call. The V end was cut by 10 bases, the J end by 7 bases, with 7 bases between. The germline CDR1 and CDR2 sequences are ENHRY and SYGVKD. The CDR3 is made up of 9 amino acids. DNA for the CDR3: TGTGCCAATAGGGCTGGCTACACCTTC. Protein: CANRAGYTF.

This clonotype was counted only a few times. The chain joins TRBV7-2 to TRBJ2-1; D unclear. Germline V lookup: CDR1 SGHTA, CDR2 FQGNSA. The V and J ends lost 7 bases and 9 bases respectively, with 13 bases between them. CDR3 length: 12 residues. CDR3 sequence: CASTSAPGEQFF. The CDR3 coding sequence is TGTGCCAGCACCTCAGCTCCAGGTGAGCAGTTCTTC.

This chain uses TRBV3-1 with TRBJ2-1; 11 bases are a match to TRBD2. The V gene end was trimmed by 4 bases and the J gene end by 10 bases; junction bases not matched to a gene: 6. The germline gives CDR1 LGHDT, CDR2 YNNKEL (reference sequence). This CDR3 contains 14 residues. Written as DNA, the CDR3 is TGTGCCAGCAGCCTAATCGGGACTAGCGGCGAGCAGTTCTTC. Protein product: CASSLIGTSGEQFF.

This clonotype was recorded at least ten times. The rearrangement uses TRBV6-5 and TRBJ2-2, with TRBD1 identical over 8 bases. The V and J ends lost 4 bases and 1 base, in that order; junction bases with no gene match: 2. CDR3 length equals 15 residues. Germline CDR1 and CDR2: MNHEY and SVGAGI. This chain's CDR3 is CASSSGTGNTGELFF. CDR3 bases: TGTGCCAGCAGTTCCGGGACAGGGAACACCGGGGAGCTGTTTTTT.

This chain joins TRBV7-9 and TRBJ2-3; 7 positions match TRBD1. Per the germline V gene, CDR1 is SEHNR and CDR2 is FQNEAQ (reference sequence). V was pared by 8 bases and J by 3 bases, with 8 bases of the junction left unmatched. The CDR3 totals 14 residues. The CDR3 loop is CASAMSGGTDTQYF. CDR3 bases: TGTGCCAGCGCCATGTCAGGGGGTACAGATACGCAGTATTTT.

The CDR3 sequence is CASSQGSTGGAGVFQETQYF. The DNA of the CDR3 is TGTGCCAGCAGCCAAGGGTCGACAGGGGGCGCGGGGGTTTTTCAAGAGACCCAGTACTTC. The rearrangement uses TRBV4-2 and TRBJ2-5, with 10 bases lining up with TRBD1. Germline V gene sequence: CDR1 LGHNA, CDR2 YNFKEQ. After removal of 1 base from V and 2 bases from J, the junction contained 16 bases not matched to a gene. The CDR3 totals 20 residues.

This clonotype has at least ten counts. The chain carries TRBV27 and TRBJ1-1; D not resolved. CDR1 and CDR2 (germline): MNHEY, SMNVEV (reference sequence). V was cut by 0 bases and J by 11 bases, with 13 bases left in between. This CDR3 is 13 amino acids long. In nucleotides, the CDR3 is TGTGCCAGCAGTTTATCGTTCGGGTCGGTGGCTTTCTTT. It specifies CASSLSFGSVAFF.

In its sample, this clonotype was seen many times. V and J are TRBV5-1 and TRBJ2-1; D might be TRBD2 (6 bases). The germline V gene has CDR1 SGHRS and CDR2 YFSETQ. This CDR3 is built from 15 residues. V lost 2 bases and J 6 bases, leaving 15 bases between the germline ends. CDR3 amino acids: CASSLPGGRINEQFF. The CDR3 nucleotides are TGCGCCAGCAGCTTACCCGGGGGACGCATCAATGAGCAGTTCTTC. The full variable domain, rest sourced from reference TRBV5-1 and TRBJ2-1, is KAGVTQTPRYLIKTRGQQVTLSCSPISGHRSVSWYQQTPGQGLQFLFEYFSETQRNKGNFPGRFSGRQFSNSRSEMNVSTLELGDSALYLCASSLPGGRINEQFFGPGTRLTVL.

A single count supports this clonotype. This chain connects TRBV24-1 to TRBJ2-1, with D possibly matching TRBD2 (5 bases). Germline V CDR1 and CDR2: KGHDR, SFDVKD. V lost 5 bases and J 8 bases, leaving 18 bases between the germline ends. CDR3 length equals 15 residues. CDR3 bases: TGTGCCACCAGTGTGGCGGGCCAGAACCTCGATGAGCAGTTCTTC. Protein sequence: CATSVAGQNLDEQFF.

This clonotype was seen more than once but under ten times. V and J are TRBV7-2 and TRBJ1-2; D remains unclear. V lost 5 bases, J lost 0 bases, and 10 bases lay in between. The germline V gene has CDR1 SGHTA and CDR2 FQGNSA. The CDR3 is made up of 14 amino acids. In nucleotides, the CDR3 is TGTGCCAGCAGCCCCTCTGGGGCTAACTATGGCTACACCTTC. Protein: CASSPSGANYGYTF.

The chain joins TRBV18 to TRBJ2-7, with D perhaps TRBD2 (5 bases). The CDR3 has 14 amino acids. V was pared by 6 bases and J by 1 base, with 13 bases between. The germline gives CDR1 KGHSH, CDR2 LQKENI. The CDR3 protein is CASSPGFRSYEQYF. The CDR3 nucleotides read TGTGCCAGCTCCCCGGGATTTCGTTCCTACGAGCAGTACTTC.

The chain combines TRBV12-3 or TRBV12-4 with TRBJ2-3; D may correspond to TRBD1 or TRBD2 (6 bases each). This CDR3 is built from 16 residues. V was pared by 5 bases and J by 2 bases, with 17 bases between. The CDR3 is CASSTEGRGHTDTQYF. In DNA, the CDR3 is TGTGCCAGCAGTACTGAGGGTCGGGGGCACACAGATACGCAGTATTTT.